Described below is a single TCR beta chain sequence and its context. Through a sample-barcoded 5' primer and a J-beta primer mix, a second PCR was run for roughly 7 to 12 cycles. TCRdb reprocessed the 5' RACE reads via MiXCR and lists one record per CDR3 protein. The repertoire holds 1.5 million to 2 million distinct CDR3 sequences, about 50% seen once, with around 2.1% in the top ten. The sample is drawn from a study of blood T cells in healthy people across ages. The CDR3 length is 17 residues. The V and J ends lost 3 bases and 3 bases respectively, with 19 bases between them. Germline CDR1 reads KGHSH; CDR2 reads LQKENI.

Sample: blood. The V call is TRBV18, the J call TRBJ2-3; TRBD1 might be the D (6 bases). The TCR sequence derives from a woman in her thirties or forties in good health. CDR3 coding DNA: TGTGCCAGCTCACCCCCAGGGATCGGTACAGGGACAGATACGCAGTATTTT. Translating it yields CASSPPGIGTGTDTQYF.